This T cell receptor (beta chain) was profiled in a study of human T cells and chemical hapten exposure. Looking at the study overall: The patients, most of them female, presented with alopecia areata, totalis or universalis.

Using its own MiXCR run on the RACE reads, TCRdb lists one record per CDR3 protein. The table has about 120,000 distinct CDR3 sequences, about 13% seen once; the top ten hold 2.8%. As to time point: pre-sensitization, week 0. Treatment meaning: therapeutic diphenylcyclopropenone sensitization with weekly scalp DPC. The sequence came from a woman between 18 and 29 years old with alopecia areata. Some clones in this sample may be carry-over from other donors' samples. This material consisted of whole blood, taken in connection with sensitization to the hapten diphenylcyclopropenone (DPC).

CDR3 region: CASSGDRGRTEAFF. Here the CDR3 DNA reads TGCGCCAGCAGCGGAGACAGGGGGCGAACTGAAGCTTTCTTT. This chain joins TRBV5-1 and TRBJ1-1, with 10 bases identical to TRBD1. The CDR3 is 14 amino acids. The V gene end was trimmed by 4 bases and the J gene end by 5 bases; junction bases not matched to a gene: 5. CDR1 and CDR2 (germline): SGHRS, YFSETQ.